What follows describes a single T cell receptor beta chain. V lost 0 bases and J lost 1, with 9 bases in between. Germline V lookup: CDR1 SGHTA, CDR2 FQGTGA. The CDR3 loop spans 15 amino acids. This record belongs to a study of CD8+CD57+ T cells in acquired aplastic anemia. Study context: Sorted CD4+ and CD8+ cell DNA averaged roughly 3.2 ug.

Profiling that covered TCR beta VDJ and CDR3 relied on genomic DNA as its template. TCRdb re-derived calls from the reads in MiXCR, one entry per CDR3 protein. Here the sample spans some 160,000 distinct CDR3 sequences, approximately 51% being singletons. In patients chosen for sequencing, flow cytometry had shown CD8+CD57+ cell expansion. Severe acquired aplastic anemia was the diagnosis recorded for all patients. V is TRBV7-3 and J is TRBJ1-1; no definite D call. Sample: sorted CD4+, CD8+, or CD8+CD57+ T cells (not recorded which) from PBMCs. This TCR came from a human donor with aplastic anemia. CDR3 residues: CASSLTWAGNTEAFF. CDR3 DNA sequence: TGTGCCAGCAGCTTAACGTGGGCGGGGAACACTGAAGCTTTCTTT.